Listed below are T cell receptor beta chains from one sample, sequenced in a study of early T cells in non-severe SARS-CoV-2 infection. TCRdb reanalysed the 5' RACE reads using MiXCR and keeps one entry per CDR3 protein. Here the sample spans around 30,000 distinct CDR3 sequences, over 5% being singletons. Input material: whole blood. Source of these receptors: an adult who was a healthcare worker with PCR-confirmed SARS-CoV-2 infection or an uninfected control (not recorded which). CDR3s include the opening cysteine and the closing phenylalanine or tryptophan. Each record gives: J gene, clone size, V gene, D gene, CDR3 protein, CDR3 DNA. A D gene is named only where the DNA matches it firmly. For some rows the clone size is stated as once, few or many, or as a class when expanded; others skip it.

j_gene: TRBJ1-1; abundance: many; v_gene: TRBV28; d_gene: .; CDR3aa: CASHVGGARGNTEAFF; CDR3nt: TGTGCCAGCCACGTAGGTGGGGCTCGGGGGAACACTGAAGCTTTCTTT
j_gene: TRBJ1-1; abundance: many; v_gene: TRBV29-1; d_gene: TRBD1; CDR3aa: CSAAGQGRGPFF; CDR3nt: TGCAGCGCGGCCGGACAGGGCCGGGGGCCTTTCTTT
j_gene: TRBJ2-7; abundance: many; v_gene: TRBV7-9; d_gene: .; CDR3aa: CASSPGGRRYEQYF; CDR3nt: TGTGCCAGCAGCCCGGGGGGCCGTCGTTACGAGCAGTACTTC
j_gene: TRBJ1-2; abundance: many; v_gene: TRBV12-5; d_gene: .; CDR3aa: CASTGFGGGYTF; CDR3nt: TGTGCTAGTACCGGATTCGGGGGCGGCTACACCTTC
j_gene: TRBJ2-1; abundance: .; v_gene: TRBV28; d_gene: TRBD2; CDR3aa: CACPPSGVPSYNEQFF; CDR3nt: TGTGCCTGCCCGCCTAGCGGGGTTCCTTCCTACAATGAGCAGTTCTTC
j_gene: TRBJ2-1; abundance: few; v_gene: TRBV28; d_gene: .; CDR3aa: CASSLGGSSYNEQFF; CDR3nt: TGTGCCAGCAGTTTAGGCGGTAGCTCCTACAATGAGCAGTTCTTC
j_gene: TRBJ2-1; abundance: many; v_gene: TRBV7-2; d_gene: .; CDR3aa: CASSWVGEQFF; CDR3nt: TGTGCCAGCAGTTGGGTCGGCGAGCAGTTCTTC
j_gene: TRBJ1-1; abundance: many; v_gene: TRBV6-5; d_gene: TRBD1; CDR3aa: CASSYSGGAGNTEAFF; CDR3nt: TGTGCCAGCAGTTACTCAGGGGGCGCGGGGAACACTGAAGCTTTCTTT
j_gene: TRBJ2-5; abundance: medium-sized; v_gene: TRBV18; d_gene: .; CDR3aa: CASSPGGAGETQYF; CDR3nt: TGTGCCAGCTCACCTGGAGGTGCGGGGGAGACCCAGTACTTC
j_gene: TRBJ1-1; abundance: many; v_gene: TRBV3-1; d_gene: .; CDR3aa: CASSQEPQLNTEAFF; CDR3nt: TGTGCCAGCAGCCAAGAGCCCCAACTGAACACTGAAGCTTTCTTT
j_gene: TRBJ2-7; abundance: .; v_gene: TRBV6-5; d_gene: .; CDR3aa: CASSYGASASYEQYF; CDR3nt: TGTGCCAGCAGTTACGGGGCCAGTGCCTCCTACGAGCAGTACTTC
j_gene: TRBJ1-6; abundance: medium-sized; v_gene: TRBV20-1; d_gene: .; CDR3aa: CSARDSGSTPLHF; CDR3nt: TGCAGTGCTAGAGATTCAGGGTCGACACCCCTCCACTTT
j_gene: TRBJ1-6; abundance: many; v_gene: TRBV7-9; d_gene: .; CDR3aa: CASSLDSSYNSPLHF; CDR3nt: TGTGCCAGCAGCTTAGACAGCTCCTATAATTCACCCCTCCACTTT
j_gene: TRBJ2-1; abundance: .; v_gene: TRBV20-1; d_gene: TRBD2; CDR3aa: CSARDVTSGGYYNEQFF; CDR3nt: TGCAGTGCTAGAGATGTGACTAGCGGGGGGTATTACAATGAGCAGTTCTTC
j_gene: TRBJ1-1; abundance: .; v_gene: TRBV3-1; d_gene: TRBD1; CDR3aa: CASSQLQGGTEAFF; CDR3nt: TGTGCCAGCAGCCAACTGCAGGGGGGCACTGAAGCTTTCTTT
j_gene: TRBJ2-5; abundance: many; v_gene: TRBV12-3/TRBV12-4; d_gene: TRBD2; CDR3aa: CASSPRTSGGQETQYF; CDR3nt: TGTGCCAGCAGTCCTAGGACAAGCGGGGGCCAAGAGACCCAGTACTTC
j_gene: TRBJ1-6; abundance: few; v_gene: TRBV10-3; d_gene: .; CDR3aa: CAISGVVTPLHF; CDR3nt: TGTGCCATCAGTGGGGTCGTGACACCCCTCCACTTT
j_gene: TRBJ2-3; abundance: .; v_gene: TRBV6-5; d_gene: .; CDR3aa: CASSYGRRVTDTQYF; CDR3nt: TGTGCCAGCAGTTACGGTAGAAGGGTAACAGATACGCAGTATTTT
j_gene: TRBJ1-2; abundance: few; v_gene: TRBV3-1; d_gene: .; CDR3aa: CASSVMEGFSGYTF; CDR3nt: TGTGCCAGCAGCGTCATGGAAGGGTTCTCTGGCTACACCTTC
j_gene: TRBJ1-3; abundance: .; v_gene: TRBV7-8; d_gene: TRBD1; CDR3aa: CASSLALRGSSGNTIYF; CDR3nt: TGTGCCAGCAGCTTAGCTCTCAGGGGGAGCTCTGGAAACACCATATATTTT
j_gene: TRBJ2-7; abundance: many; v_gene: TRBV18; d_gene: TRBD2; CDR3aa: CASSPPSGGPYEQYF; CDR3nt: TGTGCCAGCTCACCCCCGAGCGGGGGACCCTACGAGCAGTACTTC
j_gene: TRBJ2-3; abundance: .; v_gene: TRBV20-1; d_gene: TRBD1; CDR3aa: CSARRGQGTDTQYF; CDR3nt: TGCAGTGCTAGGAGAGGACAGGGCACAGATACGCAGTATTTT
j_gene: TRBJ1-4; abundance: many; v_gene: TRBV12-3/TRBV12-4; d_gene: .; CDR3aa: CASSLTGENEKLFF; CDR3nt: TGTGCCAGCAGCCTGACAGGCGAAAATGAAAAACTGTTTTTT
j_gene: TRBJ2-5; abundance: many; v_gene: TRBV15; d_gene: .; CDR3aa: CATSREGQRKETQYF; CDR3nt: TGTGCCACCAGCAGGGAGGGACAGCGGAAAGAGACCCAGTACTTC
j_gene: TRBJ1-1; abundance: many; v_gene: TRBV7-9; d_gene: .; CDR3aa: CASSLLGRLNTEAFF; CDR3nt: TGTGCCAGCAGCTTACTGGGGCGCTTGAACACTGAAGCTTTCTTT
j_gene: TRBJ1-2; abundance: many; v_gene: TRBV30; d_gene: TRBD1; CDR3aa: CAWRVGQSYGYTF; CDR3nt: TGTGCCTGGAGAGTGGGACAGAGCTATGGCTACACCTTC
j_gene: TRBJ1-5; abundance: many; v_gene: TRBV7-2; d_gene: .; CDR3aa: CASSLNGGKLLKPQHF; CDR3nt: TGTGCCAGCAGCTTAAATGGCGGGAAGCTTTTGAAGCCCCAGCATTTT
j_gene: TRBJ1-6; abundance: .; v_gene: TRBV6-1; d_gene: .; CDR3aa: CASSKGHDNSPLHF; CDR3nt: TGTGCCAGCAGTAAGGGACATGATAATTCACCCCTCCACTTT
j_gene: TRBJ2-1; abundance: few; v_gene: TRBV20-1; d_gene: .; CDR3aa: CSALHRTGPNEQFF; CDR3nt: TGCAGTGCTCTACACCGTACAGGTCCCAATGAGCAGTTCTTC
j_gene: TRBJ2-1; abundance: .; v_gene: TRBV7-6; d_gene: .; CDR3aa: CASSLSPDYNEQFF; CDR3nt: TGTGCCAGCAGCTTAAGTCCAGACTACAATGAGCAGTTCTTC
j_gene: TRBJ2-1; abundance: few; v_gene: TRBV3-1; d_gene: .; CDR3aa: CASSQFSSSSYNEQFF; CDR3nt: TGTGCCAGCAGCCAATTCTCTAGCAGTAGCTACAATGAGCAGTTCTTC
j_gene: TRBJ2-4; abundance: many; v_gene: TRBV6-5; d_gene: .; CDR3aa: CASSQGIAKNIQYF; CDR3nt: TGTGCCAGCAGTCAGGGGATAGCCAAAAACATTCAGTACTTC
j_gene: TRBJ2-7; abundance: few; v_gene: TRBV4-3; d_gene: .; CDR3aa: CASSQDRSTSYEQYF; CDR3nt: TGCGCCAGCAGCCAAGATCGTTCAACTTCCTACGAGCAGTACTTC
j_gene: TRBJ2-1; abundance: .; v_gene: TRBV12-3/TRBV12-4; d_gene: TRBD2; CDR3aa: CASTPGLAGANYNEQFF; CDR3nt: TGTGCCAGCACTCCCGGACTAGCGGGGGCGAACTACAATGAGCAGTTCTTC
j_gene: TRBJ2-1; abundance: medium-sized; v_gene: TRBV2; d_gene: TRBD1; CDR3aa: CASSRGQGPYNEQFF; CDR3nt: TGTGCCAGCAGTAGGGGACAGGGGCCCTACAATGAGCAGTTCTTC
j_gene: TRBJ2-3; abundance: many; v_gene: TRBV20-1; d_gene: .; CDR3aa: CSARRTGLSTDTQYF; CDR3nt: TGCAGTGCTAGGAGGACTGGACTAAGCACAGATACGCAGTATTTT
j_gene: TRBJ2-3; abundance: many; v_gene: TRBV12-3/TRBV12-4; d_gene: TRBD2; CDR3aa: CASSSGLAGLPPDTQYF; CDR3nt: TGTGCCAGCAGTTCAGGACTAGCGGGCCTCCCACCCGATACGCAGTATTTT
j_gene: TRBJ2-3; abundance: .; v_gene: TRBV7-9; d_gene: TRBD1; CDR3aa: CASSHRTGARADTQYF; CDR3nt: TGTGCCAGCAGCCACCGGACAGGGGCGAGGGCAGATACGCAGTATTTT
j_gene: TRBJ2-3; abundance: many; v_gene: TRBV29-1; d_gene: TRBD1; CDR3aa: CSVEDRTGGGDTQYF; CDR3nt: TGCAGCGTTGAAGATAGGACAGGGGGCGGAGATACGCAGTATTTT